Only one count was recorded for the clone carrying this T cell receptor beta chain. The antigen remains unidentified. The CDR3 consists of 15 residues. Germline lookup yields CDR1 MNHEY and CDR2 SMNVEV (reference sequence). V lost 8 bases and J 6 bases, leaving 22 bases between the germline ends. The data belong to a study of Tregs in tolerant kidney transplant recipients. Whole-study results and caveats: Some patients' samples used different primers over time, so nucleotide sequences weren't comparable.

Profiled with immunoSEQ multiplex PCR; TCRdb holds only in-frame clones, not every one. There are approximately 66,000 clones in the sample; 70% to 90% occur only once, and 2.1% lies in the top ten. This specimen was Tregs from blood, taken before the transplant. The clonotype was recovered from a human donor who received a combined kidney and bone marrow transplant. This rearrangement joins TRBV27 to TRBJ2-5; D assignment may be TRBD1 or TRBD2 (5 bases each). The CDR3 bases are TGTGCCAGCGGACCCTGGGGGAGTCGTTCTAAGACCCAGTACTTC. This codes for CASGPWGSRSKTQYF.